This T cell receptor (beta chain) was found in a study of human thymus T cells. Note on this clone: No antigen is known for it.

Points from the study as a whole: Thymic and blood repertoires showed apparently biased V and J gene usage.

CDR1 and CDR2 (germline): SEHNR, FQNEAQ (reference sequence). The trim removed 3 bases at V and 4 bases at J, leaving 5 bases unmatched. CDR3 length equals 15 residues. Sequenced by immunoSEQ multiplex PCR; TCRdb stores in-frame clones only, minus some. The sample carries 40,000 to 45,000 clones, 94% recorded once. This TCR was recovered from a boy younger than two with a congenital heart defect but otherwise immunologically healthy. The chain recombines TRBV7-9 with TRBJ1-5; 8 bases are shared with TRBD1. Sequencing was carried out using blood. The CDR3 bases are TGTGCCAGCAGCTTTGGACAGGGAATGAATCAGCCCCAGCATTTT. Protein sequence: CASSFGQGMNQPQHF.